These T cell receptor beta chains were read from a single sample in a study of T cells after posttransplantation cyclophosphamide. Repertoires were generated with immunoSEQ multiplex PCR, while TCRdb's copy carries only in-frame clones and drops some. Among about 46,000 clones listed, around nine tenths were seen once. The sample consisted of PBMCs. The receptors stem from a woman in her fifties or sixties in good health and a related stem cell transplant donor. Both conserved end residues are part of each CDR3. The D gene is left open where the match is weak. Some rows mark clone size as missing; the rest say once, few, many or name a class of expanded clone.

cdr3_nt: TGCAGCGTTGAAACGACAGGAGAGTACACCGGGGAGCTGTTTTTT
cdr3_aa: CSVETTGEYTGELFF
clone_size: once
j_call: TRBJ2-2
d_call: .
v_call: TRBV29-1

cdr3_nt: TGCGCCAGCAGCCAAGACACAGGGGGCGTCGATGGCTACACCTTC
cdr3_aa: CASSQDTGGVDGYTF
clone_size: once
j_call: TRBJ1-2
d_call: TRBD1
v_call: TRBV4-1

cdr3_nt: TGCAGCGTTGAGGACAAGGTGGACTACGAGCAGTACTTC
cdr3_aa: CSVEDKVDYEQYF
clone_size: .
j_call: TRBJ2-7
d_call: .
v_call: TRBV29-1

cdr3_nt: TGTGCCAGCAGCGCGAAAGGGACTAGGGAAAAGGGAAATTACAATGAGCAGTTCTTC
cdr3_aa: CASSAKGTREKGNYNEQFF
clone_size: .
j_call: TRBJ2-1
d_call: .
v_call: TRBV21-1

cdr3_nt: TGTGCCAGCAGCGCTAGCGGGAGGTGGAATGAGCAGTTCTTC
cdr3_aa: CASSASGRWNEQFF
clone_size: few
j_call: TRBJ2-1
d_call: TRBD2
v_call: TRBV9

cdr3_nt: TGTGCCACCAGCAGAGATGGGAGAGACAATGAGCAGTTCTTC
cdr3_aa: CATSRDGRDNEQFF
clone_size: .
j_call: TRBJ2-1
d_call: .
v_call: TRBV15

cdr3_nt: TGTGCCAGCAGCCATCCCAGTTATGGCTACACCTTC
cdr3_aa: CASSHPSYGYTF
clone_size: once
j_call: TRBJ1-2
d_call: .
v_call: TRBV2

cdr3_nt: TGTGCCAGCAGTTTTGGCTGGGAGGGGCCCCCCTACGAGCAGTACTTC
cdr3_aa: CASSFGWEGPPYEQYF
clone_size: once
j_call: TRBJ2-7
d_call: TRBD2
v_call: TRBV27

cdr3_nt: TGTGCCAGCAGTGAAGGAAAGACTAGCGGGGGGGCCGGGGTTATTGCAGATACGCAGTATTTT
cdr3_aa: CASSEGKTSGGAGVIADTQYF
clone_size: .
j_call: TRBJ2-3
d_call: TRBD2
v_call: TRBV2

cdr3_nt: TGTGCCAGCAGCTACCCCCCTACAGGGTCGGTAGGGGCCAACGTCCTGACTTTC
cdr3_aa: CASSYPPTGSVGANVLTF
clone_size: .
j_call: TRBJ2-6
d_call: .
v_call: TRBV7-8

cdr3_nt: TGTGCCAGCAGCTTGGGGTCTAGCGATAAGGGAGAGACCCAGTACTTC
cdr3_aa: CASSLGSSDKGETQYF
clone_size: once
j_call: TRBJ2-5
d_call: .
v_call: TRBV5-4

cdr3_nt: TGTGCCAGCAGTTATTTTGCGGGGGGGCAGAATGAGCAGTTCTTC
cdr3_aa: CASSYFAGGQNEQFF
clone_size: .
j_call: TRBJ2-1
d_call: TRBD2
v_call: TRBV6-5

cdr3_nt: TGTGCCAGCAGTACCCGGACAGACTCTAATGAAAAACTGTTTTTT
cdr3_aa: CASSTRTDSNEKLFF
clone_size: .
j_call: TRBJ1-4
d_call: .
v_call: TRBV6-5

cdr3_nt: TGTGCCACCAGCAGAGACTCTGAAGCTTTCTTT
cdr3_aa: CATSRDSEAFF
clone_size: .
j_call: TRBJ1-1
d_call: .
v_call: TRBV15

cdr3_nt: TGTGCCAGCAGTTACGAGGGGGCTAGACCAGAAGATACGCAGTATTTT
cdr3_aa: CASSYEGARPEDTQYF
clone_size: once
j_call: TRBJ2-3
d_call: TRBD1
v_call: TRBV6-5

cdr3_nt: TGTGCCAGCGATCCTGGGACAGGGCAAGAGACCCAGTACTTC
cdr3_aa: CASDPGTGQETQYF
clone_size: .
j_call: TRBJ2-5
d_call: TRBD1
v_call: TRBV9

cdr3_nt: TGTGCCAGCAGTGCCCCAGACATCCTAGCCAAAAACATTCAGTACTTC
cdr3_aa: CASSAPDILAKNIQYF
clone_size: .
j_call: TRBJ2-4
d_call: .
v_call: TRBV2

cdr3_nt: TGCGCCAGCGGCCAAACAGGGCCTTTAGGTTCACCCCTCCACTTT
cdr3_aa: CASGQTGPLGSPLHF
clone_size: .
j_call: TRBJ1-6
d_call: .
v_call: TRBV23-1

cdr3_nt: TGTGCCAGCAGCTGGTCACTAGCGGAAAGCAATGAGCAGTTCTTC
cdr3_aa: CASSWSLAESNEQFF
clone_size: .
j_call: TRBJ2-1
d_call: TRBD2
v_call: TRBV5-4

cdr3_nt: TGCAGTGCTTCAAGGGGCAATGAGCAGTTCTTC
cdr3_aa: CSASRGNEQFF
clone_size: .
j_call: TRBJ2-1
d_call: .
v_call: TRBV20-1

cdr3_nt: TGTGCCAGCGGGGAGGGTGTGTGGGGGCTTTCATCCGGCTACACCTTC
cdr3_aa: CASGEGVWGLSSGYTF
clone_size: .
j_call: TRBJ1-2
d_call: .
v_call: TRBV2

cdr3_nt: TGTGCCAGTATCCGAGGGGGGGGGAACACTGAAGCTTTCTTT
cdr3_aa: CASIRGGGNTEAFF
clone_size: .
j_call: TRBJ1-1
d_call: .
v_call: TRBV19

cdr3_nt: TGTGCCAGCAGCCGTACAGGGGGTGCTGAAGCTTTCTTT
cdr3_aa: CASSRTGGAEAFF
clone_size: .
j_call: TRBJ1-1
d_call: TRBD1
v_call: TRBV7-6

cdr3_nt: TGTGCCAGCAGCGCTTACACCGGGGAGCTGTTTTTT
cdr3_aa: CASSAYTGELFF
clone_size: few
j_call: TRBJ2-2
d_call: .
v_call: TRBV9

cdr3_nt: TGTGCCAGCAGCCGATCGGGAGGGGTCGCGGGGGGCTACACCTTC
cdr3_aa: CASSRSGGVAGGYTF
clone_size: few
j_call: TRBJ1-2
d_call: .
v_call: TRBV11-3

cdr3_nt: TGTGCCAGCAGCTTAACTAGCGGGAGAACGAATGAGCAGTTCTTC
cdr3_aa: CASSLTSGRTNEQFF
clone_size: .
j_call: TRBJ2-1
d_call: TRBD2
v_call: TRBV7-9

cdr3_nt: TGTGCCAGCAGTTTAAGGACAGGCTCCTACGAGCAGTACTTC
cdr3_aa: CASSLRTGSYEQYF
clone_size: .
j_call: TRBJ2-7
d_call: TRBD1
v_call: TRBV28